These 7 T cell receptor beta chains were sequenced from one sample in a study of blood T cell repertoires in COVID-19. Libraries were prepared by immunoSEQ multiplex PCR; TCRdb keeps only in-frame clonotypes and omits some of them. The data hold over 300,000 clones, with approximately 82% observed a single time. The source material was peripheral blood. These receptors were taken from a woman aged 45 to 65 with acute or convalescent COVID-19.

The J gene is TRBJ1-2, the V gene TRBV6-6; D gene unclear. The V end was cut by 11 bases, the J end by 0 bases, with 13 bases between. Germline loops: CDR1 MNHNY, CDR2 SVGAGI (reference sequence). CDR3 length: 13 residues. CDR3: CAVGGPSNYGYTF. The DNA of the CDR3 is TGTGCCGTCGGTGGGCCTTCTAACTATGGCTACACCTTC.

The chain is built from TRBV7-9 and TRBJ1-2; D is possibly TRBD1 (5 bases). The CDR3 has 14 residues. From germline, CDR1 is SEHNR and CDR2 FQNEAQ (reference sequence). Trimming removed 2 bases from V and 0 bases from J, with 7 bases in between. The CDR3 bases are TGTGCCAGCAGCTTACAGGGTACTAACTATGGCTACACCTTC. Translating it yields CASSLQGTNYGYTF. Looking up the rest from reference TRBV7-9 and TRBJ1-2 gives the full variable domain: DTGVSQNPRHKITKRGQNVTFRCDPISEHNRLYWYRQTLGQGPEFLTYFQNEAQLEKSRLLSDRFSAERPKGSFSTLEIQRTEQGDSAMYLCASSLQGTNYGYTFGSGTRLTVV.

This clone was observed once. In DNA, the CDR3 is TGTGCCACCAGTGATCGGGGGGCAGGGTATGGCTACACCTTC. It yields the protein CATSDRGAGYGYTF. V gene TRBV24-1 combines with J gene TRBJ1-2; a weak D match, TRBD1 (6 bases). Trimming removed 3 bases at V and 5 bases at J, with 12 bases between. Per germline, CDR1 KGHDR and CDR2 SFDVKD. The CDR3 runs 14 residues.

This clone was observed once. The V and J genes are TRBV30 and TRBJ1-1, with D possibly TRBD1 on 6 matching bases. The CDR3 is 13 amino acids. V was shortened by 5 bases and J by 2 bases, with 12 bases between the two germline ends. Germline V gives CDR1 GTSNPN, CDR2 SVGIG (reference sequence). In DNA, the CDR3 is TGTGCCTGGTCGACAGGTCGAAACACTGAAGCTTTCTTT. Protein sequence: CAWSTGRNTEAFF. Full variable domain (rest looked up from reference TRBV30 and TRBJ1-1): SQTIHQWPATLVQPVGSPLSLECTVEGTSNPNLYWYRQAAGRGLQLLFYSVGIGQISSEVPQNLSASRPQDRQFILSSKKLLLSDSGFYLCAWSTGRNTEAFFGQGTRLTVV.

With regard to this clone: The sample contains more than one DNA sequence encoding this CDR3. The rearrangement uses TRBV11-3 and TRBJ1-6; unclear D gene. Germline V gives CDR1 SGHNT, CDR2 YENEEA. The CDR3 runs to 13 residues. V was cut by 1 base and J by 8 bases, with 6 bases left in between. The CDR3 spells CASSLARDSPLHF. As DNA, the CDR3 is TGTGCCAGCAGCTTAGCTAGAGATTCACCCCTCCACTTT.

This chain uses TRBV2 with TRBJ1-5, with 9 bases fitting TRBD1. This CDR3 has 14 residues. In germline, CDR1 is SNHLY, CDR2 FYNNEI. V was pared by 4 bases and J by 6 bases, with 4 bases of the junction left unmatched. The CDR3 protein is CASSAWTGVQPQHF. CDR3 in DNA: TGTGCCAGCAGTGCCTGGACAGGGGTTCAGCCCCAGCATTTT.

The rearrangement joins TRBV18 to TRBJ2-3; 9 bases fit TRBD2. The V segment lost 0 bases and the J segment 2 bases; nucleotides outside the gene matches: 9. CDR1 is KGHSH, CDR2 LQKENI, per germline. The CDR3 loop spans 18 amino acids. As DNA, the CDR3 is TGTGCCAGCTCACCACCTAGTCCGACTAGCGGACTCACAGATACGCAGTATTTT. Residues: CASSPPSPTSGLTDTQYF.